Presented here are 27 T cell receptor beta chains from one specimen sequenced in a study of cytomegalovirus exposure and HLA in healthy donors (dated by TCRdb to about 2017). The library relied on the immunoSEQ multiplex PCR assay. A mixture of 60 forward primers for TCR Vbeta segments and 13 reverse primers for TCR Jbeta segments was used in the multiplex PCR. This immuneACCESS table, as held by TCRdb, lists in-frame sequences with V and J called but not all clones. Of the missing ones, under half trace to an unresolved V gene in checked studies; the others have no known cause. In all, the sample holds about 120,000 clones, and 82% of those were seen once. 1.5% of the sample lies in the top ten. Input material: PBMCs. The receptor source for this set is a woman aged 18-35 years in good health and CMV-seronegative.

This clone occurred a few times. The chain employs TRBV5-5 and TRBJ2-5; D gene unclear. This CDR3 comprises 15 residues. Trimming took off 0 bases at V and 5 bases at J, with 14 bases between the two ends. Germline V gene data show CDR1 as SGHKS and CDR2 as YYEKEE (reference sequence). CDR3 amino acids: CASSLGGLGLETQYF. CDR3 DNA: TGTGCCAGCAGCTTGGGAGGCCTCGGGTTGGAGACCCAGTACTTC.

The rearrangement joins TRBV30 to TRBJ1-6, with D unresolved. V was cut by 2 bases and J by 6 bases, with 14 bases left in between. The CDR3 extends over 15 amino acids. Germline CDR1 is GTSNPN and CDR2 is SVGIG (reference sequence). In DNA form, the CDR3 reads TGTGCCTGGAGTTTGGCCCTCGCCCCTAATTCACCCCTCCACTTT. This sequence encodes CAWSLALAPNSPLHF.

CDR3 bases: TGTGCCAGCAGCTTAGGACAGGCCTACTATGGCTACACCTTC. Encoded protein: CASSLGQAYYGYTF. V is TRBV11-2 and J is TRBJ1-2; tentatively, D is TRBD1 (6 bases). The CDR3 sequence is 14 residues long. V was shortened by 1 base and J by 3 bases, with 9 bases between the two germline ends. In germline, CDR1 is SGHAT, CDR2 FQNNGV. The whole variable domain, filled in from reference TRBV11-2 and TRBJ1-2, reads EAGVAQSPRYKIIEKRQSVAFWCNPISGHATLYWYQQILGQGPKLLIQFQNNGVVDDSQLPKDRFSAERLKGVDSTLKIQPAKLEDSAVYLCASSLGQAYYGYTFGSGTRLTVV.

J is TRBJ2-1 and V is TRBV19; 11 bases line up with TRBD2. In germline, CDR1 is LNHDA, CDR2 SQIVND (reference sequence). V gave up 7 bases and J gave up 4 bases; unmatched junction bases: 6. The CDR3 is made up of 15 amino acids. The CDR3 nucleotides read TGTGCCAGTAAACCCGGGACTAGCGGTTACAATGAGCAGTTCTTC. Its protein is CASKPGTSGYNEQFF.

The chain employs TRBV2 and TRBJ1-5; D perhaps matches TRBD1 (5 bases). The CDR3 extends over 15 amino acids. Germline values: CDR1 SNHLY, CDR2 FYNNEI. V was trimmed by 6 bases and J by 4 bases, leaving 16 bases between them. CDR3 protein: CASSATEFGNQPQHF. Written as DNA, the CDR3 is TGTGCCAGCAGCGCGACAGAATTTGGGAATCAGCCCCAGCATTTT.

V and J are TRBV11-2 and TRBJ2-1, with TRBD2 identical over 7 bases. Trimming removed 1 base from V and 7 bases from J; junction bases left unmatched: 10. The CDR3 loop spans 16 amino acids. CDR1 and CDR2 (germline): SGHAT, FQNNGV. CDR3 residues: CASSLGGRGALNEQFF. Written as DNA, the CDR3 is TGTGCCAGCAGCTTAGGGGGGAGGGGCGCTCTAAATGAGCAGTTCTTC.

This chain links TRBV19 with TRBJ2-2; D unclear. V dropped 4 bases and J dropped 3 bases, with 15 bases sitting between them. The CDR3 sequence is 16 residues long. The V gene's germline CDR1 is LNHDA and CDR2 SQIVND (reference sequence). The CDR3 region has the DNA TGTGCCAGTAGTAATATTAGCTATCTTTACACCGGGGAGCTGTTTTTT. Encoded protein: CASSNISYLYTGELFF.

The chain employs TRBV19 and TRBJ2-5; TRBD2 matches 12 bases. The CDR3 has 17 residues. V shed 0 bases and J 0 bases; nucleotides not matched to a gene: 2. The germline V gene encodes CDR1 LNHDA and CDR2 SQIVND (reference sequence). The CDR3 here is CASSIDLAGGYQETQYF. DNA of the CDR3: TGTGCCAGTAGTATAGATCTAGCGGGAGGGTACCAAGAGACCCAGTACTTC.

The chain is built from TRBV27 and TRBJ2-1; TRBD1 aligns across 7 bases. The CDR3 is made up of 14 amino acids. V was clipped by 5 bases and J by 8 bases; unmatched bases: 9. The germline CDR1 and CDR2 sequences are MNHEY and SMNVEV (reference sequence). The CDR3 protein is CASSQGDSGDEQFF. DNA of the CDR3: TGTGCCAGCAGTCAGGGGGACAGTGGGGATGAGCAGTTCTTC.

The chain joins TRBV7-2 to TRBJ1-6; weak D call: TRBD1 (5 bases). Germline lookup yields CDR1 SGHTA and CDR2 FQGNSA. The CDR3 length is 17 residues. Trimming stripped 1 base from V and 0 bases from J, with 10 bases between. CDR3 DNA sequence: TGTGCCAGCAGCTTAGGGGGCAGGAGCTCCTATAATTCACCCCTCCACTTT. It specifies CASSLGGRSSYNSPLHF.

For the CDR3, the DNA is TGTGCCAGCAGCCGCTCCGGAGGGGACTATGGCTACACCTTC. This sequence encodes CASSRSGGDYGYTF. The V gene is TRBV4-2, the J gene TRBJ1-2, with D possibly being TRBD1 (5 bases). Trimming left V 4 bases short and J 3 bases short, with 12 bases between. The CDR3 has 14 residues. Germline CDR1 and CDR2: LGHNA and YNFKEQ.

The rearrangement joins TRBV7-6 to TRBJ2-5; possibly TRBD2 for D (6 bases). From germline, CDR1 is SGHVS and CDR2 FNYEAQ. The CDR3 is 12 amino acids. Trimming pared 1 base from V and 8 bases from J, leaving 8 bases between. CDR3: CASSLDGSTQYF. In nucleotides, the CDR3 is TGTGCCAGCAGCTTAGACGGGAGTACCCAGTACTTC.

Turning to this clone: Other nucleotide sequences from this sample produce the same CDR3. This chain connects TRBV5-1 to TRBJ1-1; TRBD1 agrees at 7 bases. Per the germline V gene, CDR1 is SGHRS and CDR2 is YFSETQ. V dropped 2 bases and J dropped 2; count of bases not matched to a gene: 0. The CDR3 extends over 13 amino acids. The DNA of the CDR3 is TGCGCCAGCAGCTTAGGGGGCAACACTGAAGCTTTCTTT. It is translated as CASSLGGNTEAFF.

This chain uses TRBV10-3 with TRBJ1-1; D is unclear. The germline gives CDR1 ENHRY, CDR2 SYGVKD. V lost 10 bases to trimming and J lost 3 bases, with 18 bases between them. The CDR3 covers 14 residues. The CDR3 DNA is TGTGCCACCTCTCCGGGAGGAGGGTACACTGAAGCTTTCTTT. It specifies CATSPGGGYTEAFF.

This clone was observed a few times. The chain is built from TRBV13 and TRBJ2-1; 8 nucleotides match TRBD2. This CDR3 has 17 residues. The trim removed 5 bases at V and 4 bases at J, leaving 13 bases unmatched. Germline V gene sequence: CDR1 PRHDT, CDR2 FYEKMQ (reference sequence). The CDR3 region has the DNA TGTGCCAGCAGCCCTACCCTTAGCGGGGATCCTTACAATGAGCAGTTCTTC. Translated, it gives CASSPTLSGDPYNEQFF.

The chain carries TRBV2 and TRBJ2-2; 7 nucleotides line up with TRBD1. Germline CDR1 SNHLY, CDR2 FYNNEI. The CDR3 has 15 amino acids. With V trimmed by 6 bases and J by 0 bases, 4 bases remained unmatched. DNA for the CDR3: TGTGCCAGCAGGGCCGGGACAGCGAACACCGGGGAGCTGTTTTTT. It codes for CASRAGTANTGELFF.

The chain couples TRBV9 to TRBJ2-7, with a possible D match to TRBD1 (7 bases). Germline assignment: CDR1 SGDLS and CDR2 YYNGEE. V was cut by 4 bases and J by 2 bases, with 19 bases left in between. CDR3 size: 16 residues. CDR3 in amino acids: CASSPTGGTDPYEQYF. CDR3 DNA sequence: TGTGCCAGCAGCCCAACAGGCGGGACAGACCCCTACGAGCAGTACTTC.

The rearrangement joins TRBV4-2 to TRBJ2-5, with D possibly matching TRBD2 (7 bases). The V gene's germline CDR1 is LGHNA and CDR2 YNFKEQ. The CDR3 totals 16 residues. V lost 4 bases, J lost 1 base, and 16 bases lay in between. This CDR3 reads CASSPTGRARQETQYF. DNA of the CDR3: TGTGCCAGCAGCCCAACAGGGAGGGCCCGCCAAGAGACCCAGTACTTC.

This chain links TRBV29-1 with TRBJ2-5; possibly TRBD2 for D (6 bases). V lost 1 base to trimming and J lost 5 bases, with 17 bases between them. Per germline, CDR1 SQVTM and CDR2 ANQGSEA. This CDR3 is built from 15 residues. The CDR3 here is CSVEGEQEGPETQYF. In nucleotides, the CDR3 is TGCAGCGTTGAAGGCGAGCAGGAGGGTCCGGAGACCCAGTACTTC. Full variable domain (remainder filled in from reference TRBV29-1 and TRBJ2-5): SAVISQKPSRDICQRGTSLTIQCQVDSQVTMMFWYRQQPGQSLTLIATANQGSEATYESGFVIDKFPISRPNLTFSTLTVSNMSPEDSSIYLCSVEGEQEGPETQYFGPGTRLLVL.

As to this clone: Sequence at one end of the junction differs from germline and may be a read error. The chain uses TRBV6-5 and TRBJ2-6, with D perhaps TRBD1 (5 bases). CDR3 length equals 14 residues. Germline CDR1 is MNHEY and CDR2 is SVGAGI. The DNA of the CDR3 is TGTGCCAGCAGTGTTGCTGGTGGGGCCAACGGCCTGACTTTC. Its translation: CASSVAGGANGLTF.

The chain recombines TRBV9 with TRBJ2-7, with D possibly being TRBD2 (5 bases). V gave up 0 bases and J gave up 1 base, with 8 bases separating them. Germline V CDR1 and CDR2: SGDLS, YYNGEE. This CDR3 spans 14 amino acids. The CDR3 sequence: CASSVAEGSYEQYF. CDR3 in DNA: TGTGCCAGCAGCGTAGCTGAGGGATCCTACGAGCAGTACTTC.

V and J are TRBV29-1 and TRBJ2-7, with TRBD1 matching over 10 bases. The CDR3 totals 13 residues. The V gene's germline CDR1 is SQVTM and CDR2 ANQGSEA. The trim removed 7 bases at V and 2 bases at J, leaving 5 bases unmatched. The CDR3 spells CSAGQGEAYEQYF. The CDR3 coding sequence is TGCAGCGCCGGACAGGGGGAGGCCTACGAGCAGTACTTC.

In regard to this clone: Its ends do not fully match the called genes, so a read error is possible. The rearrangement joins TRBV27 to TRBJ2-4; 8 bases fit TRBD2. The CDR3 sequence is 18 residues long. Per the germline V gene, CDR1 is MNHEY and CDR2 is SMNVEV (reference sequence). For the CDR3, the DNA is TGTGCCAGCAGTCCGCACCTAGCGGGCCCTCCCGGGGGAAACAGTCAGTACTTC. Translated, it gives CASSPHLAGPPGGNSQYF.

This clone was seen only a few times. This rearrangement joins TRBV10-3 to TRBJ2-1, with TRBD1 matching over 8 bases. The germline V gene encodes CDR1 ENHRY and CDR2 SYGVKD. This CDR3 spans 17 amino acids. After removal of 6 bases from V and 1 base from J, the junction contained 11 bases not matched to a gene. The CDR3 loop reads CAISTDRGQSSYNEQFF. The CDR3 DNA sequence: TGTGCCATCAGCACTGACAGGGGACAATCGTCCTACAATGAGCAGTTCTTC.

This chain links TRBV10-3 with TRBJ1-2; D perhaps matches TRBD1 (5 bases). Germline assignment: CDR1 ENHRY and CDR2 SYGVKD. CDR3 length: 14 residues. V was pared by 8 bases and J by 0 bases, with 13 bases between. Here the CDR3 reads CAIGDSGANYGYTF. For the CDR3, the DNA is TGTGCCATCGGAGACAGTGGAGCTAACTATGGCTACACCTTC.

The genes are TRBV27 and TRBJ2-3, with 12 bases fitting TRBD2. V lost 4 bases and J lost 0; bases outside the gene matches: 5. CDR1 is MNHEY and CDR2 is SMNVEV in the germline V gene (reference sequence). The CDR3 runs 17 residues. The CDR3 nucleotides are TGTGCCAGCAGTTCCGCCGGGACTAGCGGGAGCACAGATACGCAGTATTTT. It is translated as CASSSAGTSGSTDTQYF.

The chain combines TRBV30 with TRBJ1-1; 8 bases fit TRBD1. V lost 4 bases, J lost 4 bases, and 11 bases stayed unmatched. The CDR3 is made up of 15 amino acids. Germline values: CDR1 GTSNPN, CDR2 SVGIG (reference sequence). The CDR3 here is CAWTKTGARSTEAFF. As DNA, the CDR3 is TGTGCCTGGACGAAGACAGGGGCGAGAAGCACTGAAGCTTTCTTT.